This TCR beta chain was profiled in a study of regulatory T cells in long-lasting Graves disease. Study findings and constraints: Because few samples were included, accuracy may have been lower. Persistent disease samples used TRBV28, TRBJ1-2 and TRBJ2-5 preferentially.

Worth noting for this clonotype: The antigen is undetermined.

Time point noted: newly diagnosed GD, antithyroid drugs for less than 3 months. From PBMCs, RNA was extracted and then used to make the TCR library. Germline CDR1 reads SGHKS; CDR2 reads YYEKEE (reference sequence). This CDR3 spans 16 amino acids. V was pared by 3 bases and J by 6 bases, with 19 bases between. Assembly of TCR beta libraries relied on iRepertoire HTBI primers together with Arm-PCR of CDR3 regions. TCRdb ran MiXCR on the multiplex PCR reads and lists one entry per CDR3 protein. The repertoire consists of 360,000 or so distinct CDR3 sequences, with 15% to 20% occurring once and the leading ten covering about 32%. The same sample was also studied in work on T cells in Graves' hyperthyroidism and ophthalmopathy.

The sequence was obtained from a man aged 35-49 years with Graves disease. Sequencing was performed on peripheral blood mononuclear cells (PBMCs), taken at new diagnosis, from a patient treated with antithyroid drugs. The chain links TRBV5-5 to TRBJ1-5; a weak D match, TRBD1 (5 bases). The CDR3 region is CASSSSIGGGSQPQHF. CDR3 coding DNA: TGTGCCAGCAGCTCGTCAATTGGGGGAGGAAGTCAGCCCCAGCATTTT.